The clone carrying this T cell receptor (beta chain) appeared a few times. The data belong to a study of shared clonotypes between healthy human individuals. Profiling relied on immunoSEQ multiplex PCR, and the TCRdb table lists in-frame clones only, not all of them. The sample records around 750,000 clones, roughly 70% being singletons. Between the trimmed V and J ends, which lost 4 bases and 3 bases, there was a span of 13 bases. The CDR3 covers 13 residues. CDR1 is SQVTM, CDR2 ANQGSEA, per germline. The chain uses TRBV29-1 and TRBJ2-7, with a possible D match to TRBD1 (6 bases). Input material: memory CD4+ T cells sorted from blood. Regarding subset: CD45RA-negative fraction. This TCR came from a young woman in good health. The DNA for the CDR3 is TGCAGCGTTGCCGATGAGACAGGCTACGAGCAGTACTTC. The encoded protein is CSVADETGYEQYF.